These 26 T cell receptor beta chains originate from one sample sequenced in a study of CD8+ T cells in alopecia areata. Sequencing templates came from extracted RNA that was reverse transcribed into cDNA. Sequencing was performed with immunoSEQ multiplex PCR; in TCRdb, only in-frame clones are kept and a portion is missing. In total the sample includes some 110,000 clones, none of them seen once. The specimen was lesional skin. The source is a C3H/HeJ mouse with alopecia areata. MHC haplotype of the mouse line: H2-k.

Details on this clone: Here the gene names and germline are mouse. The CDR3 end falls 4 residues outside the read, so it is completed with the germline J gene. This chain links TRBV13-3 with TRBJ1-1; 7 positions match TRBD1. V lost 5 bases to trimming and J lost 0 bases; unmatched junction nucleotides: 7. CDR1 and CDR2 from the germline V gene are NNHDY and SYVADS. This CDR3 region has 15 residues. The DNA read from the CDR3 is TGTGCCAGCAGCCCTTCCGGGACAGCAAACACA. This codes for CASSPSGTANT. The whole CDR3 protein reads CASSPSGTANTEVFF.

This clone was observed a handful of times. Gene names refer to mouse genes. The CDR3 is cut off 4 residues early in the read; its end comes from the germline J gene. J is TRBJ2-1 and V is TRBV13-1, with 10 bases aligning to TRBD1. CDR1 NSHNY and CDR2 SYGAGN come from the germline V gene. CDR3 length: 14 residues. The J segment lost 6 bases and the V segment lost 4 bases, leaving 4 bases of the junction unmatched. The CDR3 sequence: CASSRDRGCAEQFF. Partial CDR3 DNA: TGTGCCAGCAGTCGGGACAGGGGCTGTGCT.

In its sample, this clone was seen a few times. Germline and genes here are mouse. The sequenced fragment ends 4 residues before the CDR3 boundary, so the rest is inferred from the germline J gene. J is TRBJ2-5 and V is TRBV29; 8 nucleotides agree with TRBD1. Germline CDR1 MSHET, CDR2 SYDVDS. The CDR3 totals 15 residues. With V trimmed by 4 bases and J by 1 base, 4 bases remained unmatched. The CDR3 sequence: CASSSNRGDQDTQYF. CDR3 bases read: TGTGCTAGCAGTTCCAACAGGGGGGACCAAGAC.

A note on this clone: Germline and genes here are mouse. The part of the CDR3 DNA that was read is TGTGCCAGCAGTGGACTGGAAAACTATGCT. Translated: CASSGLENYA. The whole CDR3 is CASSGLENYAEQFF. The chain uses TRBV13-1 and TRBJ2-1; a possible D gene is TRBD2 (6 bases). The observed sequence ends 4 residues before the CDR3 terminus, with the missing tail filled in from the germline J gene. Deletions cut 3 bases from V and 1 base from J, with 8 bases between. The CDR3 runs 14 residues. Germline V gives CDR1 NSHNY, CDR2 SYGAGN.

In its sample, this clone was seen a few times. Genes and germline are mouse. The sequenced part of the CDR3 DNA is TGCACCTGCAGTGCAGATCTGGGGGAGACTAACTATGCT. Translating it yields CTCSADLGETNYA. The full-length CDR3 reads as CTCSADLGETNYAEQFF. The V call is TRBV1, the J call TRBJ2-1, with TRBD2 identical over 7 bases. The read falls 4 residues short of the CDR3 end, and the missing part is taken from the germline J gene. The ends lost 0 bases at V and 0 bases at J; junction bases unmatched: 5. There are 17 residues in the CDR3. Germline CDR1 and CDR2: NSQYPW and LRSPGD (reference sequence).

This clone has just a few counts. Gene names denote mouse genes. The read is 4 residues too short to cover the CDR3 end, so that end is filled in from the germline J gene. This chain links TRBV13-2 with TRBJ1-4; D is undetermined. CDR1 is NNHNN, CDR2 SYGAGS, per germline (reference sequence). This CDR3 is 13 amino acids long. This chain's CDR3 is CASGDAHPERLFF. Partial CDR3 DNA: TGTGCCAGCGGTGATGCACACCCCGAA.

Concerning this clone itself: Mouse germline and gene names are used. Read data end 4 residues before the CDR3 end; the end is taken from the germline J gene. The V call is TRBV13-3, the J call TRBJ1-1; 7 bases agree with TRBD1. CDR1 NNHDY and CDR2 SYVADS come from the germline V gene. This CDR3 has 14 amino acids. V shed 5 bases and J 1 base; nucleotides not matched to a gene: 5. The CDR3 region is CASSQTGRNTEVFF. The DNA read from the CDR3 is TGTGCCAGCAGCCAGACAGGGAGGAACACA.

Note on this clone: At residue 11, the translated DNA and the protein in TCRdb do not agree; the protein given here is derived from the DNA. Germline and genes: mouse. The read stops 3 residues short of the end of the CDR3; the missing end is completed from the germline J gene. The chain joins TRBV13-3 to TRBJ1-3; 9 bases are shared with TRBD1. Germline trimming cut 7 bases from V and 0 bases from J; bases unmatched to any gene: 2. CDR1 NNHDY and CDR2 SYVADS come from the germline V gene. This CDR3 is built from 14 residues. CDR3 DNA (partial): TGTGCCAGCCACAGGGGGCCTTCTGGAAATACG. Protein sequence: CASHRGPSGNT. The complete CDR3 sequence is CASHRGPSGNTLYF. The variable domain in full, completed from reference TRBV13-3 and TRBJ1-3, reads EAAVTQSPRSKVAVTGGKVTLSCHQTNNHDYMYWYRQDTGHGLRLIHYSYVADSTEKGDIPDGYKASRPSQENFSLILELASLSQTAVYFCASHRGPSGNTLYFGEGSRLIVV.

This clone was picked up a small number of times. Gene names refer to mouse genes. From the germline J gene comes the end of the CDR3, since the read stops 4 residues before it. J is TRBJ1-1 and V is TRBV13-3; TRBD1 matches at 7 bases. The V and J ends lost 0 bases and 1 base, in that order; junction bases with no gene match: 9. Germline V lookup: CDR1 NNHDY, CDR2 SYVADS. The CDR3 runs to 17 residues. The CDR3 reads CASSDAGGGLENTEVFF. The sequenced part of the CDR3 DNA is TGTGCCAGCAGTGATGCAGGGGGAGGGCTCGAAAACACA.

This clone was found a few times. The listed genes are named as in mouse. The CDR3 goes on 4 residues after the read ends, and that part is filled in from the germline J gene. The V gene is TRBV13-2, the J gene TRBJ2-3, with 10 bases identical to TRBD2. The CDR3 contains 15 residues. Germline V CDR1 and CDR2: NNHNN, SYGAGS (reference sequence). J was trimmed by 3 bases and V by 2 bases; bases with no gene match: 3. CDR3 in amino acids: CASGEDWGEAETLYF. The sequenced CDR3 bases are TGTGCCAGCGGTGAAGACTGGGGGGAGGCAGAA.

This clone was counted ten times or more. Gene names denote mouse genes. Read sequence stops 4 residues before the CDR3 end, and the germline J gene provides the missing end. V gene TRBV1 combines with J gene TRBJ2-4; weak D call: TRBD1 (5 bases). CDR3 length: 15 amino acids. V lost 0 bases and J lost 0, with 7 bases in between. Germline CDR1 NSQYPW, CDR2 LRSPGD (reference sequence). This chain's CDR3 is CTCSAEDSSQNTLYF. CDR3 DNA (partial): TGCACCTGCAGTGCAGAAGACAGTAGTCAAAAC.

As to this clone: The gene names here belong to mouse. The read ends 4 residues early relative to the CDR3; the germline J gene fills the gap. The rearrangement links TRBV19 to TRBJ2-3; the match to TRBD2 covers 8 bases. The CDR3 covers 15 residues. Germline CDR1 FNHDT, CDR2 SITEND (reference sequence). V shed 5 bases and J 0 bases; nucleotides not matched to a gene: 5. The CDR3 bases that were read are TGTGCCAGCAGCCGGACTGGGTCTAGTGCAGAA. It codes for CASSRTGSSAE. The entire CDR3 sequence reads CASSRTGSSAETLYF. Filled out from reference TRBV19 and TRBJ2-3, the complete variable domain reads GGIITQTPKFLIGQEGQKLTLKCQQNFNHDTMYWYRQDSGKGLRLIYYSITENDLQKGDLSEGYDASREKKSSFSLTVTSAQKNEMAVFLCASSRTGSSAETLYFGSGTRLTVL.

This clone was counted many times. Any gene name here is a mouse gene name. From the germline J gene comes the end of the CDR3, since the read stops 4 residues before it. V gene TRBV13-3 combines with J gene TRBJ1-2; the match to TRBD1 covers 11 bases. V shed 5 bases, J shed 1 base, and the junction held 4 bases outside the gene matches. CDR1 and CDR2 (germline): NNHDY, SYVADS. This CDR3 contains 15 residues. CDR3 bases read: TGTGCCAGCAGAGGGACAGGGGGGAGAAACTCC. This encodes CASRGTGGRNS. The full-length CDR3 reads as CASRGTGGRNSDYTF.

Concerning this clone itself: Gene names denote mouse genes. The sequenced fragment ends 4 residues before the CDR3 boundary, so the rest is inferred from the germline J gene. The genes are TRBV13-3 and TRBJ2-3; TRBD1 matches 11 bases. Germline CDR1 reads NNHDY; CDR2 reads SYVADS. The length of the CDR3 is 16 residues. V lost 3 bases and J lost 0; bases outside the gene matches: 3. The CDR3: CASSGTGGPSAETLYF. CDR3 DNA, as far as it was read: TGTGCCAGCAGTGGGACAGGGGGCCCTAGTGCAGAA.

In its sample, this clone was seen many times. TCRdb and the translated DNA give different amino acids at residue 15; the protein presented here is the one translated from the DNA. Gene names and germline refer to mouse. The read ends 3 residues before the CDR3 terminus; that terminus is restored from the germline J gene. V gene TRBV13-3 combines with J gene TRBJ1-3; D is perhaps TRBD1 (6 bases). In germline, CDR1 is NNHDY, CDR2 SYVADS. V dropped 0 bases and J dropped 0 bases, with 16 bases sitting between them. The CDR3 is 18 amino acids. The CDR3 spells CASSDEGFPQGSGNTLYF. The CDR3 DNA, read in part, is TGTGCCAGCAGTGATGAAGGATTCCCACAGGGTTCTGGAAATACG.

In this sample, this clone turned up a few times. Germline and genes here are mouse. The CDR3 end falls 4 residues outside the read, so it is completed with the germline J gene. This rearrangement joins TRBV1 to TRBJ2-1; D is perhaps TRBD2 (7 bases). Germline CDR1 NSQYPW, CDR2 LRSPGD (reference sequence). The CDR3 sequence is 14 residues long. The CDR3 here is CTCSAERGGAEQFF. The sequenced part of the CDR3 DNA is TGCACCTGCAGTGCAGAAAGGGGGGGAGCT.

A few counts support this clone. The database protein in TCRdb disagrees with the DNA translation at residue 13; the sequence shown here was translated from the DNA. Germline and genes here are mouse. Read coverage stops 3 residues before the CDR3 terminus; the germline J gene supplies the remainder. The gene calls are TRBV19 and TRBJ1-3; D is possibly TRBD1 (6 bases). The germline gives CDR1 FNHDT, CDR2 SITEND (reference sequence). Trimming shortened V by 0 bases and J by 0 bases, and 10 bases separated the two germline ends. The CDR3 loop spans 16 amino acids. The covered CDR3 bases are TGTGCCAGCAGTATAGGGGACAAATCTTCTGGAAATACG. Translation gives CASSIGDKSSGNT. The whole CDR3 protein reads CASSIGDKSSGNTLYF.

Comments on this clone: TCRdb's protein sequence differs at residue 12 from the translated DNA; the protein presented here follows the DNA. The genes are named according to mouse. The sequenced fragment ends 3 residues before the CDR3 boundary, so the rest is inferred from the germline J gene. The rearrangement joins TRBV1 to TRBJ1-3, with TRBD1 matching 8 bases. CDR3 length: 15 amino acids. After removal of 3 bases from V and 3 bases from J, the junction contained 4 bases not matched to a gene. CDR1 is NSQYPW and CDR2 is LRSPGD in the germline V gene (reference sequence). CDR3 DNA, as far as it was read: TGCACCTGCAGTGCTTGGACAGGGAGTGGAAATACG. This translates into CTCSAWTGSGNT. The entire CDR3 sequence reads CTCSAWTGSGNTLYF.

A few counts support this clone. Gene names refer to mouse genes. The read ends 4 residues shy of where the CDR3 ends; the end is completed using the germline J gene. The chain joins TRBV13-3 to TRBJ2-1; D possibly corresponds to TRBD2 (7 bases). This CDR3 spans 15 amino acids. In germline, CDR1 is NNHDY, CDR2 SYVADS. This CDR3 is CASSDVRGAGAEQFF. CDR3 DNA, as far as it was read: TGTGCCAGCAGTGATGTTAGGGGGGCGGGGGCT.

To note about this clone: The genes and germline here are from mouse. The read ends 4 residues early relative to the CDR3; the germline J gene fills the gap. The J gene is TRBJ1-1, the V gene TRBV13-1; weak D call: TRBD1 (6 bases). Germline V gives CDR1 NSHNY, CDR2 SYGAGN. The CDR3 covers 15 residues. The ends were cut back, 1 base at V and 0 bases at J, with 10 bases in the middle. The CDR3 here is CASSDWDNANTEVFF. The CDR3 DNA, read in part, is TGTGCCAGCAGTGATTGGGACAATGCAAACACA.

In this sample, this clone turned up many times. Gene names and germline match the mouse. The read gets to within 4 residues of the CDR3 end, and the germline J gene fills in the rest. This sequence joins TRBV1 and TRBJ2-7; 10 positions agree with TRBD1. After removal of 4 bases from V and 0 bases from J, the junction contained 3 bases not matched to a gene. The CDR3 has 15 residues. Germline V gene sequence: CDR1 NSQYPW, CDR2 LRSPGD (reference sequence). The CDR3 bases that were read are TGCACCTGCAGTGTCCGGGACAGGGGCTCCTAT. This encodes CTCSVRDRGSY. The complete CDR3 reads CTCSVRDRGSYEQYF.

This clone came up many times. Gene labels here are mouse ones. From the germline J gene comes the end of the CDR3, since the read stops 4 residues before it. Different DNA sequences within this sample yield the same CDR3. This chain uses TRBV13-1 with TRBJ2-7, with D possibly TRBD1 on 6 matching bases. The germline V gene encodes CDR1 NSHNY and CDR2 SYGAGN. There are 13 residues in the CDR3. CDR3 region: CASSDAGQYEQYF. The part of the CDR3 DNA that was read is TGTGCCAGCAGTGATGCGGGACAATAT.

This clone came up a few times. These gene names are mouse names. The CDR3 end lies 4 residues beyond the end of the read and is filled in from the germline J gene. V usage is TRBV13-3 and J usage is TRBJ2-7; D not certain. The germline CDR1 and CDR2 sequences are NNHDY and SYVADS. This CDR3 has 12 residues. V dropped 5 bases and J dropped 1 base, with 7 bases sitting between them. The CDR3 protein is CASRTPSYEQYF. The covered CDR3 bases are TGTGCCAGCAGGACACCATCCTAT.

This clone was detected ten times or more. Gene labels here are mouse ones. The read is 4 residues too short to cover the CDR3 end, so that end is filled in from the germline J gene. V is TRBV1 and J is TRBJ2-1; possible D gene TRBD2, 5 bases. CDR1 and CDR2 (germline): NSQYPW, LRSPGD (reference sequence). Trimming cost V 0 bases and J 0 bases, with 9 bases left between them. CDR3 length: 16 amino acids. Partial CDR3 DNA: TGCACCTGCAGTGCAGAAGGCTGGGCTAACTATGCT. As protein: CTCSAEGWANYA. The whole CDR3 sequence reads CTCSAEGWANYAEQFF.

This clone was observed a few times. Gene labels here are mouse ones. Read data end 4 residues before the CDR3 end; the end is taken from the germline J gene. The chain is built from TRBV1 and TRBJ2-5, with 8 bases fitting TRBD1. The germline V gene encodes CDR1 NSQYPW and CDR2 LRSPGD (reference sequence). The CDR3 sequence is 14 residues long. The DNA read from the CDR3 is TGCACCTGCAGTACTAGACAGGGGTGGGAC. Protein product: CTCSTRQGWD. The CDR3 in full is CTCSTRQGWDTQYF.

Comment on this clone: Mouse gene names and germline throughout. The read terminates 4 residues before the CDR3 end, so the remaining end is supplied by the germline J gene. The chain couples TRBV29 to TRBJ2-7; 7 nucleotides align to TRBD1. The CDR3 loop spans 13 amino acids. With V trimmed by 5 bases and J by 3 bases, 4 bases remained unmatched. CDR1 MSHET and CDR2 SYDVDS come from the germline V gene. CDR3 region: CASSETGHYEQYF. CDR3 DNA, as far as it was read: TGTGCTAGCAGTGAGACAGGGCACTAT.